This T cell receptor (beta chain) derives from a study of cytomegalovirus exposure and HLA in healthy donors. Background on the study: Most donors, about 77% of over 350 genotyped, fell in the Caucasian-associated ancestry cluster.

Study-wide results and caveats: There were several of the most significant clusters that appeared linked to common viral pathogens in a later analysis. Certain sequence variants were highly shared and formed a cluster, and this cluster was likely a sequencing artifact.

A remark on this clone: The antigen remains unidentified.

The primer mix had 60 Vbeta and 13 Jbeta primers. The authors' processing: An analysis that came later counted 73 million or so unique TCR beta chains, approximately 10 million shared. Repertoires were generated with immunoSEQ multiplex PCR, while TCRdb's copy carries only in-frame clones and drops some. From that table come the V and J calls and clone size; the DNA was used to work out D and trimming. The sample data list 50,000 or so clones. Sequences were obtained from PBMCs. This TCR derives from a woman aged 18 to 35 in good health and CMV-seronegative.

The CDR3 DNA reads as TGCGCCAGCAGCGATGGGACTAGCGGGGGGGTGGTGCAGTATTTT. The encoded protein is CASSDGTSGGVVQYF. The rearrangement uses TRBV5-1 and TRBJ2-3, with 16 bases fitting TRBD2. Germline V CDR1 and CDR2: SGHRS, YFSETQ. The CDR3 is 15 amino acids. V gave up 4 bases and J gave up 11 bases; unmatched junction bases: 7.